The clone carrying this TCR beta chain occurred a few times. Arm-PCR of CDR3 regions and iRepertoire HTBI primers were used to build TCR beta libraries. TCRdb reprocessed the multiplex PCR reads with MiXCR, giving one entry per CDR3 protein. The table records about 420,000 distinct CDR3 sequences, roughly 15% of them present only once. V shed 7 bases and J 4 bases; nucleotides not matched to a gene: 8. Per the germline V gene, CDR1 is MDHEN and CDR2 is SYDVKM. The CDR3 loop spans 16 amino acids. This sample's time point: newly diagnosed GD, antithyroid drugs for less than 3 months. From PBMCs, RNA was extracted and then used to make the TCR library. The sample originates from a study of regulatory T cells in long-lasting Graves disease. These data were likewise used in another study, on T cells in Graves' hyperthyroidism and ophthalmopathy.

The rearrangement links TRBV28 to TRBJ2-2, with 11 bases identical to TRBD2. Sequenced here: peripheral blood mononuclear cells (PBMCs), sampled at new diagnosis, from a patient treated with antithyroid drugs. This clonotype was sampled from a woman aged 18-29 years with Graves disease. CDR3 in DNA: TGTGCCAGCAAAATAGCGGGAGGGCAGAGCACCGGGGAGCTGTTTTTT. It specifies CASKIAGGQSTGELFF.